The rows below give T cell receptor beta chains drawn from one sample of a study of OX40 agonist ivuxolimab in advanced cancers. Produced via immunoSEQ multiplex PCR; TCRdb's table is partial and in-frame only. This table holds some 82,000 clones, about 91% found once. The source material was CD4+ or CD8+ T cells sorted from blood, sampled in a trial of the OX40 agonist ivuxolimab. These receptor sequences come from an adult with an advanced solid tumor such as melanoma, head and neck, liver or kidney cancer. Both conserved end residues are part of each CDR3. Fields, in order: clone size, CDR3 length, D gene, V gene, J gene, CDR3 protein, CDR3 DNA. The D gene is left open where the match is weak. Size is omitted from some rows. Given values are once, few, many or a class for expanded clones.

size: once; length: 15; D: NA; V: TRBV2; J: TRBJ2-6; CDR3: CASRVQSSGANVLTF; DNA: TGTGCCAGCAGGGTACAGTCCTCTGGGGCCAACGTCCTGACTTTC
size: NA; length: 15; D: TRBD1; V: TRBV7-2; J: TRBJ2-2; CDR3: CASSPWTGDTGELFF; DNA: TGTGCCAGCAGCCCTTGGACAGGAGACACCGGGGAGCTGTTTTTT
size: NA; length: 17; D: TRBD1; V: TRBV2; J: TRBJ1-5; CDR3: CASSEGQGRGPEQPQHF; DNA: TGTGCCAGCAGTGAAGGGCAAGGCAGGGGGCCTGAGCAGCCCCAGCATTTT
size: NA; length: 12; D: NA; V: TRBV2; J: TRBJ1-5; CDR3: CASSVQGLPQHF; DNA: TGTGCCAGCAGTGTGCAGGGGTTGCCCCAGCATTTT
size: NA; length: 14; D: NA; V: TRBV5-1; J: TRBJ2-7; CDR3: CASSSWLASSEQYF; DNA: TGCGCCAGCAGCTCGTGGCTAGCTTCTTCCGAGCAGTACTTC
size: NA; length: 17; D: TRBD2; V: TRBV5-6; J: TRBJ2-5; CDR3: CASSLDLGGRAGETQYF; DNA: TGTGCCAGCAGCTTGGATCTAGGCGGGAGGGCCGGAGAGACCCAGTACTTC
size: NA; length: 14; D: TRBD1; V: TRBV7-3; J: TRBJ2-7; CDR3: CASSSGDRPYEQYF; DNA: TGTGCCAGCAGCTCTGGGGACAGGCCCTACGAGCAGTACTTC
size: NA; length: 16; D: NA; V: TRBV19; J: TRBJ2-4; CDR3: CASSIVNNLAKNIQYF; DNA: TGTGCCAGTAGTATAGTTAACAACCTAGCCAAAAACATTCAGTACTTC
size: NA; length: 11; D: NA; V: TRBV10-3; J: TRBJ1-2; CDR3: CALSWDYGYTF; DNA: TGTGCCCTCTCCTGGGACTATGGCTACACCTTC
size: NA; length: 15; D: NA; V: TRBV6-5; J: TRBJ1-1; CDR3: CASSYYKGWDAEAFF; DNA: TGTGCCAGCAGTTACTACAAGGGCTGGGACGCTGAAGCTTTCTTT
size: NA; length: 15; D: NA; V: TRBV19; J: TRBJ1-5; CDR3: CASSPSTGTGQPQHF; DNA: TGTGCCAGTAGTCCGAGTACAGGGACCGGGCAGCCCCAGCATTTT
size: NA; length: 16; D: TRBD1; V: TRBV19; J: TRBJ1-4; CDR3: CAIGTGWGSTNEKLFF; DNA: TGTGCCATCGGGACAGGTTGGGGGTCAACTAATGAAAAACTGTTTTTT
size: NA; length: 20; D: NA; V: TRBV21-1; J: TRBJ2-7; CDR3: CASSKKGLGTSGSSSYEQYF; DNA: TGTGCCAGCAGCAAAAAGGGGTTGGGGACTAGCGGGTCAAGCTCCTACGAGCAGTACTTC
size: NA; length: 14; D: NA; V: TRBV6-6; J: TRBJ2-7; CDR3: CASSYPEEGREQYF; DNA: TGTGCCAGCAGTTACCCCGAGGAGGGGCGCGAGCAGTACTTC
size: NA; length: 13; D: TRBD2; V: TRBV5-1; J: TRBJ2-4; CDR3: CASSDGLAGIQYF; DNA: TGCGCCAGCAGCGACGGACTAGCGGGCATTCAGTACTTC
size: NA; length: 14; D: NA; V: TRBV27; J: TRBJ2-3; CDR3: CASSFSAQTDTQYF; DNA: TGTGCCAGCAGTTTTTCAGCCCAAACCGATACGCAGTATTTT
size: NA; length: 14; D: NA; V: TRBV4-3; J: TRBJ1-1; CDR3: CASREQGKGTEAFF; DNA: TGCGCCAGCAGGGAACAGGGTAAGGGTACTGAAGCTTTCTTT
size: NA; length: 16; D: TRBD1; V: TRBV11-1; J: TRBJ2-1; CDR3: CASSLAQGASYNEQFF; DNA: TGTGCCAGCAGCTTAGCGCAGGGGGCCTCCTACAATGAGCAGTTCTTC
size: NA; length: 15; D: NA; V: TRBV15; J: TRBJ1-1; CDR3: CATSRGGAMNTEAFF; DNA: TGTGCCACCAGCAGAGGGGGGGCGATGAACACTGAAGCTTTCTTT
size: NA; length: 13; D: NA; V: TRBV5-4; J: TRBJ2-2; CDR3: CASTGVRAGELFF; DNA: TGTGCCAGCACAGGGGTTAGAGCCGGGGAGCTGTTTTTT
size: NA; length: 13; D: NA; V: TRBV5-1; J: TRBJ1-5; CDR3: CASSLEPGQPQHF; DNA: TGCGCCAGCAGCTTGGAACCGGGCCAGCCCCAGCATTTT
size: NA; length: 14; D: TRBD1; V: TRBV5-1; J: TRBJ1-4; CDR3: CASSFGQAGEKLFF; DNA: TGCGCCAGCAGCTTTGGACAGGCAGGTGAAAAACTGTTTTTT
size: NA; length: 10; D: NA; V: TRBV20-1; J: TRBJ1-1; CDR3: CSARNTEAFF; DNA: TGCAGTGCCAGGAACACTGAAGCTTTCTTT
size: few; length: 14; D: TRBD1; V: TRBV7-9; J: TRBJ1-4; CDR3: CASSPGQGGEKLFF; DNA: TGTGCCAGCAGCCCGGGGCAGGGGGGTGAAAAACTGTTTTTT
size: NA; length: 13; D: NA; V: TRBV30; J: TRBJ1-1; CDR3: CAWSPGAHTEAFF; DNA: TGTGCCTGGAGTCCGGGGGCGCACACTGAAGCTTTCTTT
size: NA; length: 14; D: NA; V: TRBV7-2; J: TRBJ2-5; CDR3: CASSLDLAVETQYF; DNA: TGTGCCAGCAGCTTAGATCTGGCAGTTGAGACCCAGTACTTC
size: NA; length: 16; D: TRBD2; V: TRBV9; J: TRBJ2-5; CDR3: CASSLGTSGALETQYF; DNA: TGTGCCAGCAGCCTAGGGACTAGCGGGGCCCTAGAGACCCAGTACTTC
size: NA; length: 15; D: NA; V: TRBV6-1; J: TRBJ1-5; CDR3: CASSERAGSNQPQHF; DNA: TGTGCCAGCAGTGAACGGGCAGGGAGCAATCAGCCCCAGCATTTT
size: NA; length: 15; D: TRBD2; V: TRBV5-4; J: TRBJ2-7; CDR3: CASSSTSGSSYEQYF; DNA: TGTGCCAGCAGCTCCACTAGCGGATCCTCCTACGAGCAGTACTTC
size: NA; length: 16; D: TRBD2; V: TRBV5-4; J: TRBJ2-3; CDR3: CASSLGTSGSTDTQYF; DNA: TGTGCCAGCAGCTTGGGGACTAGCGGGAGCACAGATACGCAGTATTTT
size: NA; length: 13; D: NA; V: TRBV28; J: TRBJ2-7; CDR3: CASSIPSSYEQYF; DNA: TGTGCCAGCAGCATCCCGAGCTCCTACGAGCAGTACTTC
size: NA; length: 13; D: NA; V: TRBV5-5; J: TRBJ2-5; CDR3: CASSPGTWETQYF; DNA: TGTGCCAGCAGCCCCGGGACATGGGAGACCCAGTACTTC
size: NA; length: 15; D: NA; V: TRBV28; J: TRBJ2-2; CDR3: CASGPLRRNTGELFF; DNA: TGTGCCAGCGGACCCTTGCGGAGGAACACCGGGGAGCTGTTTTTT
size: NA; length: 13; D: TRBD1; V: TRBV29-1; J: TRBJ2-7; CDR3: CSVTGDLSYEQYF; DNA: TGCAGCGTAACAGGGGACCTCTCCTACGAGCAGTACTTC
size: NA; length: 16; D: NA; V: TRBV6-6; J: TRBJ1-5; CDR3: CASRREQGVGNQPQHF; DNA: TGTGCCAGCAGACGCGAACAGGGAGTCGGCAATCAGCCCCAGCATTTT
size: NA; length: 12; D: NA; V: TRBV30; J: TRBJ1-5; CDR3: CAWSIGGASQHF; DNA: TGTGCCTGGTCCATCGGTGGCGCGTCCCAGCATTTT
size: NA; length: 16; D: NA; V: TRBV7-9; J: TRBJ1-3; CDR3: CASSLGGELAGNTIYF; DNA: TGTGCCAGCAGCTTAGGCGGGGAACTGGCTGGAAACACCATATATTTT
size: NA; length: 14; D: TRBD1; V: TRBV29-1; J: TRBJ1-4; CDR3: CSVKEGTVNEKLFF; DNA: TGCAGCGTTAAGGAGGGGACAGTTAATGAAAAACTGTTTTTT
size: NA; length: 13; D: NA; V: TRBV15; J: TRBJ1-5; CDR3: CATSREGNQPQHF; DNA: TGTGCCACCAGCAGAGAAGGGAATCAGCCCCAGCATTTT
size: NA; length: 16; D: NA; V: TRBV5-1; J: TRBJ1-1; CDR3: CASSLAWGPLNTEAFF; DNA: TGCGCCAGCAGCTTGGCCTGGGGGCCCTTGAACACTGAAGCTTTCTTT
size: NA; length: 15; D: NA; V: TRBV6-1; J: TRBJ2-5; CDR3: CASSVGTRTLQTQYF; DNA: TGTGCCAGCAGTGTCGGGACAAGGACTTTGCAGACCCAGTACTTC
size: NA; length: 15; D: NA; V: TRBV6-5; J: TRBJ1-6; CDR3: CASSWTSKSDSPLHF; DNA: TGTGCCAGCAGTTGGACGTCCAAGAGTGATTCACCCCTCCACTTT
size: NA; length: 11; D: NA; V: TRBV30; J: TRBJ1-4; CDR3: CAWSIREKLFF; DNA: TGTGCCTGGAGTATCAGGGAAAAACTATTTTTT
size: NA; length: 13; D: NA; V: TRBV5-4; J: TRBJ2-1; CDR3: CASSQPPNNEQFF; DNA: TGTGCCAGCAGCCAGCCCCCGAACAATGAGCAGTTCTTC
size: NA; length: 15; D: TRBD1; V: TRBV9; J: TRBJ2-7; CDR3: CASSVGTGGFDEQYF; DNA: TGTGCCAGCAGCGTAGGGACAGGGGGCTTCGACGAGCAGTACTTC
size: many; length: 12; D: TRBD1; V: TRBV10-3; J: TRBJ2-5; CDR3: CATQGGGETQYF; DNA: TGTGCCACCCAAGGGGGCGGAGAGACCCAGTACTTC
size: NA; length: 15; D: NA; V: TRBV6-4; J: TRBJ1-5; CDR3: CASREGAYSNQPQHF; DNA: TGTGCCAGCAGGGAGGGCGCTTATAGCAATCAGCCCCAGCATTTT
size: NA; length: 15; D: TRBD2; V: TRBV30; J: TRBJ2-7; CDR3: CAWSLGLAGGYEQYF; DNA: TGTGCCTGGAGTTTGGGACTAGCGGGAGGCTACGAGCAGTACTTC